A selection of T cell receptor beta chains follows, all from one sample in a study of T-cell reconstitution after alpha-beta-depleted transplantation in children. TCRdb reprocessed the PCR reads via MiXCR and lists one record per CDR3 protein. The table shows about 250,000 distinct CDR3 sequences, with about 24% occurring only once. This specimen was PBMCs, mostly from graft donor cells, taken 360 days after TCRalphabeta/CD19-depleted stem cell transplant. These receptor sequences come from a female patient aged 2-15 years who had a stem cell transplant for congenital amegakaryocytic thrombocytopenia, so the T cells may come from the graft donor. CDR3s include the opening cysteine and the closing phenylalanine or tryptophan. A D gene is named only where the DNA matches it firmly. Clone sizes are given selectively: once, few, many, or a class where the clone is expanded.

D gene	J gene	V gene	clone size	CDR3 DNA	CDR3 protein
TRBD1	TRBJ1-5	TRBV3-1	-	TGTGCCAGCAGCCCGACAGGGGATAATCAGCCCCAGCATTTT	CASSPTGDNQPQHF
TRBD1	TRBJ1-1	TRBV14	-	TGTGCCAGCAGCCATTTGGGACAGTTGAACACTGAAGCTTTCTTT	CASSHLGQLNTEAFF
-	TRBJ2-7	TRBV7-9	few	TGTGCCAGCAGCTTAGCGGAGAGGCTCTCCGAGACCCACGAGCAGTACTTC	CASSLAERLSETHEQYF
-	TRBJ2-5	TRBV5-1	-	TGCGCCAGCAGCTCCAGGGATTGGGGTGAGACCCAGTACTTC	CASSSRDWGETQYF
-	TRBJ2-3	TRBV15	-	TGTGCCACCAGCAGAGATTGGACAACCATGGATACGCAGTATTTT	CATSRDWTTMDTQYF
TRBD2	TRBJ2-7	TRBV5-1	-	TGCGCCAGCAGCTTGTTCCCCCCCGGGGGGGAGATCACCTACGAGCAGTACTTC	CASSLFPPGGEITYEQYF
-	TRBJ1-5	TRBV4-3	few	TGCGCCAGCAGCCAAGACAGGCATAGCAATCAGCCCCAGCATTTT	CASSQDRHSNQPQHF
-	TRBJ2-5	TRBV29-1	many	TGCAGCGCCCTACAGGACACGCGGGAGACCCAGTACTTC	CSALQDTRETQYF
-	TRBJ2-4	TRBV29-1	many	TGCAGCGTTGTTTTTTCGGGGTGGACCATTCAGTACTTC	CSVVFSGWTIQYF
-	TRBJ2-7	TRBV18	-	TGTGCCAGCTCAACGACAGGCCACCCCATCTACGAGCAGTACTTC	CASSTTGHPIYEQYF
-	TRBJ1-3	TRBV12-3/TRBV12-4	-	TGTGCCAGCAGCCTAGGCCTGTTTGCAAACACCATATATTTT	CASSLGLFANTIYF
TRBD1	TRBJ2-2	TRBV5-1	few	TGCGCCAGCAGCCAGGCTGGGACAGGGAACACCGGGGAGCTGTTTTTT	CASSQAGTGNTGELFF
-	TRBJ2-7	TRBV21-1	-	TGTGCCAGCAGCAAAGGTAGCGGGGGGCCGCTCCCCTACGAGCAGTACTTC	CASSKGSGGPLPYEQYF
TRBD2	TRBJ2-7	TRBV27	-	TGTGCCAGCAGTTTTTTTCCGGGAGGCTACGAGCAGTACTTC	CASSFFPGGYEQYF
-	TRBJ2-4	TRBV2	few	TGTGCCAGCAGTCTTTTAGGGCGTGAAAAAAACATTCAGTACTTC	CASSLLGREKNIQYF
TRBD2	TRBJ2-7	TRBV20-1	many	TGCAGTGCTTTGGGCGGGAGGGCCTTGGACGAGCAGTACTTC	CSALGGRALDEQYF
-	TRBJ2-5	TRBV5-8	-	TGTGCCAGCAGCTTGGTGCTTAGACAAGAGACCCAGTACTTC	CASSLVLRQETQYF
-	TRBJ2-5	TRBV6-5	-	TGTGCCAGCAGTTACCTATCACCGGGGGTTCGGGAGACCCAGTACTTC	CASSYLSPGVRETQYF
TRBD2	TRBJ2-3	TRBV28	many	TGTGCCAGCAGTTTCCCAGGGAGGGCAGATACGCAGTATTTT	CASSFPGRADTQYF
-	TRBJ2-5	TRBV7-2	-	TGTGCCAGCGGGGACGTCCAAGAGACCCAGTACTTC	CASGDVQETQYF
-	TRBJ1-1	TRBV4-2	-	TGTGCCAGCAGCCAAGAAGACTCTGTCACTGAAGCTTTCTTT	CASSQEDSVTEAFF
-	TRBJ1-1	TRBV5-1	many	TGCGCCAGCAGCTTGGAAGTGGGGTACACTGAAGCTTTCTTT	CASSLEVGYTEAFF